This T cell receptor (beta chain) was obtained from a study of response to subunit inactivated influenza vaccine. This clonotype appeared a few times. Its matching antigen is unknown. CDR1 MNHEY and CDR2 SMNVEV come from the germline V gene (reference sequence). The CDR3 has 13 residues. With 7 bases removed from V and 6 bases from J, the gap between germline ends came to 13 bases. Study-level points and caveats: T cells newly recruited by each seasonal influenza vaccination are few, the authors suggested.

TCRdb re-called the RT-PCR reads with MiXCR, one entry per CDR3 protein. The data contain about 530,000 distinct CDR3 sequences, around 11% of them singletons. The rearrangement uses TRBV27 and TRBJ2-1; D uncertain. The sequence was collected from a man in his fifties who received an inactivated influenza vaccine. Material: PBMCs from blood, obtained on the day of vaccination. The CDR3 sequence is CASTLLPSNEQFF. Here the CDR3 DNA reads TGTGCCAGCACCTTGTTACCTAGCAATGAGCAGTTCTTC.